This TCR beta chain was profiled in a study of sequential checkpoint blockade in melanoma. About the study: Maintenance nivolumab came after either treatment sequence.

Sequencing was performed with immunoSEQ multiplex PCR; in TCRdb, only in-frame clones are kept and a portion is missing. The sample shows approximately 8,400 clones, roughly 70% of them seen only once. The CDR3 spans 14 residues. Germline V CDR1 and CDR2: WSHSY, SAAADI. V dropped 7 bases and J dropped 8 bases, with 20 bases sitting between them. As to treatment: randomized to nivolumab then ipilimumab (arm A) or the reverse (arm B). No patient had prior DNA-damaging chemotherapy. Sorted cells were live CD3+CD8+, lacking CD19 and CD56, from PBMCs. The sequenced sample was CD8+ T cells sorted from blood (inferred from file names), obtained from a patient given nivolumab and ipilimumab in sequence. This TCR was sampled from a human patient with melanoma. Some clones in this sample may be carry-over from other donors' samples. This chain links TRBV10-2 with TRBJ1-2; possibly TRBD1 for D (5 bases). This CDR3 is CASKVVRWGFGYTF. As DNA, the CDR3 is TGCGCCAGCAAAGTCGTGAGGTGGGGCTTCGGCTACACCTTC.